The 21 T cell receptor beta chains presented below share a single source sample, sequenced in a study of shared clonotypes between healthy human individuals. Here immunoSEQ multiplex PCR was the method, and the copy in TCRdb shows in-frame clones only, minus some. The repertoire holds approximately 2,000,000 clones, with 85% to 95% as singletons. Naive CD8 isolation took CD45RO-negative cells positively selected for CCR7 and excluded terminally differentiated effector memory CD45RA+ cells. The sequencing input was naive CD8+ T cells from PBMCs. The receptors here all came from a young man in good health. Some clones in this sample may be carry-over from other donors' samples.

The V and J genes are TRBV9 and TRBJ1-1; the D is unclear. Germline-derived CDR1 and CDR2 are SGDLS and YYNGEE. Trimming took 6 bases from V and 2 from J, leaving 14 bases between them. The CDR3 covers 14 residues. The DNA for the CDR3 is TGTGCCAGCACCCCCTGGACGGAAAACACTGAAGCTTTCTTT. Translation: CASTPWTENTEAFF.

V usage is TRBV27 and J usage is TRBJ1-5; D unresolved. CDR3 length equals 13 residues. V lost 2 bases and J lost 5, with 7 bases in between. Per germline, CDR1 MNHEY and CDR2 SMNVEV (reference sequence). The DNA for the CDR3 is TGTGCCAGCAGTTTAGACACGCATCAGCCCCAGCATTTT. Protein product: CASSLDTHQPQHF.

The chain has TRBV6-5 and TRBJ1-1, with D uncertain. CDR3 size: 13 residues. The germline V and J ends were trimmed by 2 bases and 3 bases, with 7 bases remaining between them. Germline values: CDR1 MNHEY, CDR2 SVGAGI. This CDR3 reads CASSYGRYTEAFF. CDR3 nucleotides: TGTGCCAGCAGTTACGGACGGTACACTGAAGCTTTCTTT.

With respect to this clone: Other DNA sequences within the sample encode an identical CDR3. The CDR3 DNA follows: TGCAGTGGGGGAGCCTACAATGAGCAGTTCTTC. The encoded protein is CSGGAYNEQFF. The chain has TRBV29-1 and TRBJ2-1; possibly TRBD1 or TRBD2 for D (5 bases each). The CDR3 has 11 residues. Germline V gene data show CDR1 as SQVTM and CDR2 as ANQGSEA.

This chain's CDR3 is CASSLAGVGLADEQYF. The CDR3 bases are TGTGCCAGCAGCTTAGCGGGTGTTGGGCTAGCGGACGAGCAGTACTTC. This chain connects TRBV7-9 to TRBJ2-7, with 7 bases identical to TRBD2. The germline CDR1 and CDR2 sequences are SEHNR and FQNEAQ (reference sequence). This CDR3 is 16 amino acids long. Germline trimming cut 0 bases from V and 5 bases from J; bases unmatched to any gene: 10.

This clone was picked up one time. Being one base from a much bigger clone, this may be a read error. V usage is TRBV5-8 and J usage is TRBJ2-7; D is unresolved. The CDR3 contains 11 residues. Germline V lookup: CDR1 SGHTS, CDR2 YDEGEE. V shed 4 bases and J shed 0 bases, with 2 bases lying between them. This CDR3 reads CASSRSYEQYF. The CDR3 nucleotides are TGTGCCAGCAGCCGCTCCTACGAGCAGTACTTC.

V is TRBV11-2 and J is TRBJ1-5; TRBD1 is a possible D gene (5 bases). This CDR3 comprises 13 residues. Germline values: CDR1 SGHAT, CDR2 FQNNGV. V was cut by 6 bases and J by 3 bases, with 9 bases left in between. In DNA form, the CDR3 reads TGTGCCAGCAGAGACAGAGACAATCAGCCCCAGCATTTT. Translating it yields CASRDRDNQPQHF. The full variable domain, rest sourced from reference TRBV11-2 and TRBJ1-5, is EAGVAQSPRYKIIEKRQSVAFWCNPISGHATLYWYQQILGQGPKLLIQFQNNGVVDDSQLPKDRFSAERLKGVDSTLKIQPAKLEDSAVYLCASRDRDNQPQHFGDGTRLSIL.

V and J are TRBV9 and TRBJ1-2; 7 bases are a match to TRBD1. Per the germline V gene, CDR1 is SGDLS and CDR2 is YYNGEE. V lost 4 bases to trimming and J lost 0 bases; unmatched junction nucleotides: 9. The CDR3 loop spans 16 amino acids. CDR3 residues: CASSITRQGSNYGYTF. The CDR3 region has the DNA TGTGCCAGCAGCATAACCCGACAGGGCTCTAACTATGGCTACACCTTC.

The CDR3 coding sequence is TGTGCCAGCAGACCCCAGAACAGGGCCGGGGAGCTGTTTTTT. Amino acids: CASRPQNRAGELFF. The chain combines TRBV28 with TRBJ2-2, with TRBD1 as a possible D gene (6 bases). Germline loops: CDR1 MDHEN, CDR2 SYDVKM. V lost 6 bases and J 6 bases, leaving 14 bases between the germline ends. The CDR3 has 14 residues.

This chain links TRBV7-8 with TRBJ1-3; no firm D call. V lost 5 bases and J lost 0, with 23 bases in between. The germline gives CDR1 SGHVS, CDR2 FQNEAQ. There are 19 residues in the CDR3. For the CDR3, the DNA is TGTGCCAGCAGCATTTGGACGGCCCCCGTGGGAAACTCTGGAAACACCATATATTTT. Residues: CASSIWTAPVGNSGNTIYF.

V usage is TRBV15 and J usage is TRBJ2-7, with a weak D call TRBD1 (6 bases). Per germline, CDR1 LNHNV and CDR2 YYDKDF (reference sequence). CDR3 length: 14 amino acids. The V end was cut by 5 bases, the J end by 3 bases, with 14 bases between. CDR3 DNA sequence: TGTGCCACCAGCGGACGACAGGAGTTCTACGAGCAGTACTTC. It translates to CATSGRQEFYEQYF.

This chain links TRBV29-1 with TRBJ1-1, with 9 bases fitting TRBD1. The CDR3 covers 16 residues. From germline, CDR1 is SQVTM and CDR2 ANQGSEA. J was trimmed by 3 bases and V by 4 bases; bases with no gene match: 12. CDR3 DNA sequence: TGCAGCGTTGCTCCGTCGAAGTGGGACAGGGACACTGAAGCTTTCTTT. It translates to CSVAPSKWDRDTEAFF.

The chain has TRBV27 and TRBJ2-7; 9 bases fit TRBD1. The length of the CDR3 is 15 residues. Germline-derived CDR1 and CDR2 are MNHEY and SMNVEV (reference sequence). J gave up 1 base and V 5 bases, and 6 bases lay outside the gene matches. Written as DNA, the CDR3 is TGTGCCAGCAGTCATGGACAGGGGTCTTCCTACGAGCAGTACTTC. This codes for CASSHGQGSSYEQYF.

V and J are TRBV5-5 and TRBJ2-7, with D perhaps assigned TRBD1 or TRBD2 (5 bases each). V lost 1 base and J lost 3, with 14 bases in between. Germline V gene data show CDR1 as SGHKS and CDR2 as YYEKEE (reference sequence). The CDR3 spans 15 residues. CDR3 protein: CASSLWDGVVYEQYF. DNA of the CDR3: TGTGCCAGCAGCTTGTGGGACGGTGTTGTCTACGAGCAGTACTTC.

The V call is TRBV28, the J call TRBJ2-1, with 7 bases matching TRBD1. Germline V gene sequence: CDR1 MDHEN, CDR2 SYDVKM. The CDR3 covers 15 residues. Trimming removed 6 bases from V and 4 bases from J; junction bases left unmatched: 9. The CDR3 sequence is CASSQTGTAYNEQFF. The CDR3 coding sequence is TGTGCCAGCAGCCAAACCGGGACAGCTTACAATGAGCAGTTCTTC.

V gene TRBV28 combines with J gene TRBJ2-3; tentatively, D is TRBD2 (6 bases). Trimming removed 6 bases from V and 6 bases from J, with 28 bases in between. The CDR3 spans 18 residues. CDR1 and CDR2 (germline): MDHEN, SYDVKM. The CDR3 loop reads CASSLFFSEGPQRDTQYF. CDR3 nucleotide sequence: TGTGCCAGCAGCCTATTCTTCTCGGAGGGACCCCAACGGGATACGCAGTATTTT.

The chain links TRBV5-1 to TRBJ2-7, with 10 nucleotides matching TRBD2. The CDR3 length is 17 residues. Germline loops: CDR1 SGHRS, CDR2 YFSETQ. With 4 bases clipped from V and 4 bases from J, the junction kept 14 bases outside the gene matches. CDR3 DNA sequence: TGCGCCAGCAGCCCTCACCCTGGACTAGCGGAGGGGTACGAGCAGTACTTC. This codes for CASSPHPGLAEGYEQYF.

The chain joins TRBV13 to TRBJ1-3; D remains ambiguous. CDR3 length: 16 residues. Looked up from germline, CDR1 is PRHDT and CDR2 is FYEKMQ (reference sequence). Trimming left V 4 bases short and J 3 bases short, with 16 bases between. The CDR3 sequence is CASSSSTLAGGNTIYF. The DNA for the CDR3 is TGTGCCAGCAGCTCGTCCACCTTGGCGGGTGGAAACACCATATATTTT. The full variable domain, its missing parts supplied by reference TRBV13 and TRBJ1-3, is AAGVIQSPRHLIKEKRETATLKCYPIPRHDTVYWYQQGPGQDPQFLISFYEKMQSDKGSIPDRFSAQQFSDYHSELNMSSLELGDSALYFCASSSSTLAGGNTIYFGEGSWLTVV.

The chain joins TRBV5-1 to TRBJ2-2; the D gene is possibly TRBD1 (6 bases). V shed 1 base and J shed 0 bases, with 16 bases lying between them. Per germline, CDR1 SGHRS and CDR2 YFSETQ. This CDR3 region has 18 residues. The DNA of the CDR3 is TGCGCCAGCAGCTTGTTTCCCCCACAGGGTTCGAACACCGGGGAGCTGTTTTTT. Protein product: CASSLFPPQGSNTGELFF.

Concerning this clone: This sample includes further DNA sequences coding for the same CDR3. The CDR3 coding sequence is TGTGCCAGCAGCGTAGGAGGGGGCCCAGATACGCAGTATTTT. This gives the protein CASSVGGGPDTQYF. The rearrangement uses TRBV9 and TRBJ2-3; TRBD1 aligns across 7 bases. Germline V gene lookup returns CDR1 SGDLS and CDR2 YYNGEE. The CDR3 has 14 residues. V trimming: 0 bases; J trimming: 4 bases; junction bases outside the gene matches: 2.

This clone came up a few times. Relative to the germline gene, one junction end is altered; a read error may explain this. The rearrangement uses TRBV10-3 and TRBJ1-5; perhaps TRBD1 as D (5 bases). Germline loops: CDR1 ENHRY, CDR2 SYGVKD. This CDR3 comprises 15 residues. The CDR3 region is CAIRESIGVDQPQHF. The DNA for the CDR3 is TGTGCCATCAGGGAGTCCATAGGGGTAGATCAGCCCCAGCATTTT.